These T cell receptor beta chains were read from a single sample in a study of cytomegalovirus exposure and HLA in healthy donors. Sequencing used immunoSEQ multiplex PCR; TCRdb keeps in-frame clones, though not all of them. This table has under 130,000 clones, roughly 12% appearing once. Sequencing used PBMCs. The source of these receptors is a man between 40 and 49 years old in good health and CMV-seropositive. The CDR3 runs from the conserved cysteine through the conserved F or W. The order of the fields is CDR3 protein, CDR3 length, J gene, V gene.

CDR3 protein: CASSPGLAGGLMYF; CDR3 length: 14; J gene: TRBJ2-3; V gene: TRBV5-1
CDR3 protein: CASELGWRTDTQYF; CDR3 length: 14; J gene: TRBJ2-3; V gene: TRBV5-1
CDR3 protein: CASSLGPGHGYTF; CDR3 length: 13; J gene: TRBJ1-2; V gene: TRBV14
CDR3 protein: CASSTGANYGYTF; CDR3 length: 13; J gene: TRBJ1-2; V gene: TRBV5-1
CDR3 protein: CASSQLAGEAYNEQFF; CDR3 length: 16; J gene: TRBJ2-1; V gene: TRBV4-3
CDR3 protein: CASSPRIPGGQYF; CDR3 length: 13; J gene: TRBJ2-7; V gene: TRBV5-6
CDR3 protein: CASSSERAAGNEQFF; CDR3 length: 15; J gene: TRBJ2-1; V gene: TRBV7-9
CDR3 protein: CASSLAGTVNTGELFF; CDR3 length: 16; J gene: TRBJ2-2; V gene: TRBV7-9
CDR3 protein: CASSLPTSGRHWDF; CDR3 length: 14; J gene: TRBJ2-5; V gene: TRBV7-2
CDR3 protein: CASSIREIQPQHF; CDR3 length: 13; J gene: TRBJ1-5; V gene: TRBV19